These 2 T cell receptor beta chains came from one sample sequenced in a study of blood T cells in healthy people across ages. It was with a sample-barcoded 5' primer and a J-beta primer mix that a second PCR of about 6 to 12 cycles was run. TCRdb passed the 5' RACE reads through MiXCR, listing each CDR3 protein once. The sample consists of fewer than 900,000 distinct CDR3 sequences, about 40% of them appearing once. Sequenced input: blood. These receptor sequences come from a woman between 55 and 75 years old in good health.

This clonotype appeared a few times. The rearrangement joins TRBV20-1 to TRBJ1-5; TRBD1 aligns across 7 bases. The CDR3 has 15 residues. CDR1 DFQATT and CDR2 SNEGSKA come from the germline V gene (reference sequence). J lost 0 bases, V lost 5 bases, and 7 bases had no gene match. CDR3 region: CSAPTGYYSNQPQHF. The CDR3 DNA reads TGCAGTGCTCCGACAGGGTATTATAGCAATCAGCCCCAGCATTTT.

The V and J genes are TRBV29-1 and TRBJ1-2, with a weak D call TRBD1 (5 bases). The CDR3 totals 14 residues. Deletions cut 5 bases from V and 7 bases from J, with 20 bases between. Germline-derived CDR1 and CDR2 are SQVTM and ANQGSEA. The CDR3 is CSVRLAGPWSGYTF. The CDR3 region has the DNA TGCAGCGTTCGACTAGCGGGACCCTGGAGTGGCTACACCTTC.